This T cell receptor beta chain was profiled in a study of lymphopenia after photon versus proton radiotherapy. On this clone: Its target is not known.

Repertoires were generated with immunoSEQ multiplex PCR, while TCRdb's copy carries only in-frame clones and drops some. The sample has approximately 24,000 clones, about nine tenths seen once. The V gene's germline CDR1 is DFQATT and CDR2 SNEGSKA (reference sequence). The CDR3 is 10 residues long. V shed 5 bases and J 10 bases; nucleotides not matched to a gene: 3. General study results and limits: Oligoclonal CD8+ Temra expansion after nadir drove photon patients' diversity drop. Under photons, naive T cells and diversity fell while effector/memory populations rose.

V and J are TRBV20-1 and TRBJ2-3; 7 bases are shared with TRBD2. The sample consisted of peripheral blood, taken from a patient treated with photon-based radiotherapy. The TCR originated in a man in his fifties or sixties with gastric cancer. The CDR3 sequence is CSALSGAQYF. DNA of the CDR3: TGCAGTGCTTTAAGCGGGGCGCAGTATTTT.